Shown below are 27 T cell receptor beta chains from a single sample sequenced in a study of T-cell memory formation after mild COVID-19. TCRdb itself ran the 5' RACE reads through MiXCR, one entry per CDR3 protein. The sample holds roughly 150,000 distinct CDR3 sequences, around 13% seen once. Material for sequencing was PBMCs or a T cell subset sorted from them (not recorded which). These receptors all stem from a man younger than 35 who had mild COVID-19 (a few samples of this study predate the infection). Cell type and time point are not known.

The chain is built from TRBV5-6 and TRBJ1-2; D remains unclear. Germline V lookup: CDR1 SGHDT, CDR2 YYEEEE. The CDR3 loop spans 14 amino acids. V was pared by 2 bases and J by 6 bases, with 14 bases between. The CDR3 nucleotides read TGTGCCAGCAGCTTACGAGACTTCCTTCATGGCTACACCTTC. Protein product: CASSLRDFLHGYTF.

The chain couples TRBV6-2 or TRBV6-3 to TRBJ2-1; 7 positions match TRBD1. The CDR3 contains 13 residues. Germline V CDR1 and CDR2: MNHEY, SVGEGT. V lost 10 bases to trimming and J lost 8 bases; unmatched junction nucleotides: 11. The CDR3 coding sequence is TGTGCCACCCGGGACAGCCAGCCGTATGAGCAGTTCTTC. Its protein is CATRDSQPYEQFF.

The rearrangement links TRBV7-2 to TRBJ1-6; D is unclear. The germline V and J ends were trimmed by 2 bases and 7 bases, with 18 bases remaining between them. Germline values: CDR1 SGHTA, CDR2 FQGNSA. The CDR3 runs to 17 residues. This CDR3 is CASSLSPRTSENSPLHF. The CDR3 coding sequence is TGTGCCAGCAGCTTATCCCCGCGGACGAGCGAGAATTCACCCCTCCACTTT.

The chain employs TRBV4-2 and TRBJ2-4; no clear D. Trimming cost V 1 base and J 8 bases, with 18 bases left between them. There are 16 residues in the CDR3. CDR1 and CDR2 from the germline V gene are LGHNA and YNFKEQ. The CDR3 bases are TGTGCCAGCAGCCAAGCTATCGCCCGGTTCCTCGACATTCAGTACTTC. This gives the protein CASSQAIARFLDIQYF.

This chain joins TRBV6-1 and TRBJ1-6, with D uncertain. The CDR3 is 16 amino acids. The V gene lost 6 bases and the J gene lost 3 bases, with 15 bases spanning the gap. CDR1 is MNHNS, CDR2 SASEGT, per germline. The CDR3 nucleotides read TGTGCCAGCAGCGCCGAAGGACGCTACTATAATTCACCCCTCCACTTT. This sequence encodes CASSAEGRYYNSPLHF.

Turning to this clonotype: An end of the junction differs from the germline gene, which may be a read error. The chain is built from TRBV5-1 and TRBJ2-1; perhaps TRBD2 as D (6 bases). Germline V gene sequence: CDR1 SGHRS, CDR2 YFSETQ. This CDR3 has 15 amino acids. CDR3 loop: CASRKEGGSHNEQFF. CDR3 DNA sequence: TGCGCCAGCAGAAAGGAGGGCGGCTCCCACAATGAGCAGTTCTTC.

This clonotype has more than one count but fewer than ten. The J gene is TRBJ1-2, the V gene TRBV4-1; TRBD1 agrees at 7 bases. In germline, CDR1 is MGHRA, CDR2 YSYEKL. Germline trimming cut 4 bases from V and 4 bases from J; bases unmatched to any gene: 9. The CDR3 consists of 15 residues. The CDR3 region has the DNA TGCGCCAGCAGCCTAGGACGGGACAGACTCTATGGCTACACCTTC. Residues: CASSLGRDRLYGYTF.

The DNA for the CDR3 is TGCGCCAGCAATCGAGTCGAATTGGGCACAGATACGCAGTATTTT. Encoded protein: CASNRVELGTDTQYF. The chain couples TRBV5-1 to TRBJ2-3; D is uncertain. V gave up 6 bases and J gave up 1 base, with 15 bases separating them. The germline CDR1 and CDR2 sequences are SGHRS and YFSETQ. The CDR3 has 15 amino acids. Full variable domain (remainder filled in from reference TRBV5-1 and TRBJ2-3): KAGVTQTPRYLIKTRGQQVTLSCSPISGHRSVSWYQQTPGQGLQFLFEYFSETQRNKGNFPGRFSGRQFSNSRSEMNVSTLELGDSALYLCASNRVELGTDTQYFGPGTRLTVL.

This sequence joins TRBV7-8 and TRBJ1-5; the match to TRBD1 covers 7 bases. Looked up from germline, CDR1 is SGHVS and CDR2 is FQNEAQ. This CDR3 region has 12 residues. Trimming took 5 bases from V and 11 from J; bases not matched to a gene: 6. CDR3 loop: CASSRDQGAQHF. Written as DNA, the CDR3 is TGTGCCAGCAGCCGCGACCAGGGGGCCCAGCATTTT.

To note about this clonotype: Just one base apart from a much larger clone, this may be a read error. The rearrangement joins TRBV29-1 to TRBJ2-7, with D possibly TRBD2 on 5 matching bases. Germline CDR1 and CDR2: SQVTM and ANQGSEA. The V end was cut by 6 bases, the J end by 2 bases, with 8 bases between. The CDR3 totals 11 residues. DNA of the CDR3: TGCAGCGTGGGGAGCACCTACGAGCAGTACTTC. Translated: CSVGSTYEQYF.

This clonotype was seen at least ten times. The V call is TRBV10-3, the J call TRBJ2-1; D is uncertain. Germline V lookup: CDR1 ENHRY, CDR2 SYGVKD. The CDR3 extends over 12 amino acids. Trimming shortened V by 3 bases and J by 9 bases, and 9 bases separated the two germline ends. CDR3 protein: CAISEGYREQFF. The CDR3 DNA follows: TGTGCCATCAGTGAAGGGTATCGTGAGCAGTTCTTC.

This clonotype was seen a handful of times. The chain joins TRBV20-1 to TRBJ2-2; 9 positions match TRBD2. The CDR3 runs 15 residues. The germline CDR1 and CDR2 sequences are DFQATT and SNEGSKA (reference sequence). The V gene end was trimmed by 7 bases and the J gene end by 2 bases; junction bases not matched to a gene: 8. The CDR3 nucleotides read TGCAGTGGGAGTAGCGGGGGACCAAACACCGGGGAGCTGTTTTTT. Translating it yields CSGSSGGPNTGELFF.

The chain joins TRBV29-1 to TRBJ1-2; D not resolved. Looked up from germline, CDR1 is SQVTM and CDR2 is ANQGSEA. CDR3 size: 12 residues. Trimming stripped 3 bases from V and 5 bases from J, with 10 bases between. CDR3 loop: CSVDGQAYGYTF. The CDR3 DNA follows: TGCAGCGTTGATGGGCAGGCGTATGGCTACACCTTC.

The gene calls are TRBV4-1 and TRBJ2-1; 8 bases align to TRBD2. J was trimmed by 5 bases and V by 3 bases; bases with no gene match: 9. This CDR3 is built from 16 residues. Germline CDR1 reads MGHRA; CDR2 reads YSYEKL. The CDR3 sequence is CASSHHPRGAHNEQFF. DNA for the CDR3: TGCGCCAGCAGCCATCACCCGCGGGGGGCCCACAATGAGCAGTTCTTC.

This clonotype has a handful of counts. The chain joins TRBV29-1 to TRBJ2-2; 7 nucleotides align to TRBD2. This CDR3 has 14 residues. Trimming cost V 5 bases and J 3 bases; bases outside gene matches: 6. CDR1 is SQVTM and CDR2 is ANQGSEA in the germline V gene. The CDR3 DNA follows: TGCAGCGTTTCGGCGGGGGTACACACCGGGGAGCTGTTTTTT. Its translation: CSVSAGVHTGELFF.

In its sample, this clonotype was seen a few times. The chain joins TRBV4-2 to TRBJ1-1, with TRBD1 matching 8 bases. V was clipped by 3 bases and J by 3 bases; unmatched bases: 6. There are 15 residues in the CDR3. Germline CDR1 is LGHNA and CDR2 is YNFKEQ. The CDR3 here is CASSHKQGGDTEAFF. In nucleotides, the CDR3 is TGTGCCAGCAGCCACAAACAGGGGGGCGACACTGAAGCTTTCTTT.

The rearrangement joins TRBV24-1 to TRBJ1-6; D may be TRBD1 (6 bases). Trimming cost V 3 bases and J 7 bases, with 21 bases left between them. The V gene's germline CDR1 is KGHDR and CDR2 SFDVKD. The CDR3 contains 18 residues. DNA of the CDR3: TGTGCCACCAGTGATCCTGATCCTGGACAGATACCAAATTCACCCCTCCACTTT. Its translation: CATSDPDPGQIPNSPLHF.

This clonotype showed up many times. J is TRBJ2-5 and V is TRBV6-5, with D possibly TRBD1 on 7 matching bases. The CDR3 is 15 residues long. V was trimmed by 5 bases and J by 4 bases, leaving 17 bases between them. The germline gives CDR1 MNHEY, CDR2 SVGAGI. The CDR3 DNA reads as TGTGCCAGCAGTAAGGGGACAGTGGGGGGAGAGACCCAGTACTTC. It encodes CASSKGTVGGETQYF.

J is TRBJ2-1 and V is TRBV28; perhaps TRBD2 as D (6 bases). Germline loops: CDR1 MDHEN, CDR2 SYDVKM. V dropped 5 bases and J dropped 4 bases, with 12 bases sitting between them. This CDR3 contains 14 residues. CDR3 coding DNA: TGTGCCAGCAGTCGGAGGGAGCTATACAATGAGCAGTTCTTC. Translated: CASSRRELYNEQFF.

This clonotype was recorded a few times. The chain couples TRBV3-1 to TRBJ1-1; 7 nucleotides match TRBD1. This CDR3 spans 16 amino acids. Trimming cost V 0 bases and J 7 bases; bases outside gene matches: 11. Per germline, CDR1 LGHDT and CDR2 YNNKEL (reference sequence). CDR3 region: CASSQEWNRGSGEAFF. The CDR3 region has the DNA TGTGCCAGCAGCCAAGAGTGGAACAGGGGTTCCGGTGAAGCTTTCTTT.

The sample holds a few counts of this clonotype. The chain joins TRBV12-3 or TRBV12-4 to TRBJ2-3; tentatively, D is TRBD2 (6 bases). The CDR3 extends over 15 amino acids. Trimming took off 5 bases at V and 1 base at J, with 13 bases between the two ends. The CDR3 protein is CASSQGLTGTDTQYF. The CDR3 DNA reads TGTGCCAGCAGTCAGGGACTGACGGGCACAGATACGCAGTATTTT.

The rearrangement joins TRBV18 to TRBJ2-1; D perhaps matches TRBD2 (5 bases). The V gene lost 1 base and the J gene lost 7 bases, with 11 bases spanning the gap. The CDR3 length is 14 residues. The germline gives CDR1 KGHSH, CDR2 LQKENI. The CDR3 here is CASSPREGRNEQFF. CDR3 coding DNA: TGTGCCAGCTCACCACGAGAGGGTCGGAATGAGCAGTTCTTC.

The chain joins TRBV12-3 or TRBV12-4 to TRBJ2-3; D is uncertain. The CDR3 consists of 14 residues. Trimming removed 1 base at V and 3 bases at J, with 8 bases between. CDR3 nucleotides: TGTGCCAGCAGTTTAGAAGGTTGGACAGATACGCAGTATTTT. This codes for CASSLEGWTDTQYF.

This clonotype was detected many times. The chain uses TRBV6-5 and TRBJ1-2; 10 nucleotides align to TRBD1. The CDR3 is 12 amino acids. Germline CDR1 MNHEY, CDR2 SVGAGI. The junction had 7 bases not matched to a gene; V was cut back by 6 bases and J by 12 bases. The DNA of the CDR3 is TGTGCCAGCAGAGACAGGGGGCTTCACGACACCTTC. Its protein product is CASRDRGLHDTF.

This clonotype was recorded at least ten times. The rearrangement joins TRBV5-1 to TRBJ2-2; D gene unclear. Germline V gene lookup returns CDR1 SGHRS and CDR2 YFSETQ. The V and J ends lost 4 bases and 1 base respectively, with 8 bases between them. The CDR3 is made up of 14 amino acids. CDR3 in DNA: TGCGCCAGCAGCAAGGAGCTGAACACCGGGGAGCTGTTTTTT. It codes for CASSKELNTGELFF.

The rearrangement uses TRBV6-6 and TRBJ2-6; TRBD1 aligns across 11 bases. CDR1 and CDR2 from the germline V gene are MNHNY and SVGAGI (reference sequence). The CDR3 consists of 18 residues. With V trimmed by 6 bases and J by 0 bases, 7 bases remained unmatched. The CDR3 region has the DNA TGTGCCAGCAGGGGTTCGGGACAGGGGGGCTCTGGGGCCAACGTCCTGACTTTC. Residues: CASRGSGQGGSGANVLTF.

This clonotype was counted between two and nine times. The chain links TRBV6-2 or TRBV6-3 to TRBJ2-3; 7 positions match TRBD2. Germline V gene data show CDR1 as MNHEY and CDR2 as SVGEGT. Trimming took 7 bases from V and 4 from J; bases not matched to a gene: 20. The CDR3 runs to 18 residues. The CDR3 here is CASNFRAGTTVRADTQYF. CDR3 nucleotide sequence: TGTGCCAGCAATTTCAGAGCGGGAACCACGGTCCGCGCAGATACGCAGTATTTT.